Below, 29 T cell receptor beta chains from the same sample are listed, as sequenced in a study of cytomegalovirus exposure and HLA in healthy donors. 13 Jbeta primers and 60 Vbeta primers were used for the PCR. Profiling relied on immunoSEQ multiplex PCR, and the TCRdb table lists in-frame clones only, not all of them. The sample lists approximately 120,000 clones; about 81% were seen once. The material sequenced was PBMCs. The receptors derive from a woman under 40 in good health and CMV-seronegative.

V gene TRBV18 combines with J gene TRBJ1-4, with D unresolved. The V end was cut by 3 bases, the J end by 7 bases, with 15 bases between. Per germline, CDR1 KGHSH and CDR2 LQKENI. The CDR3 consists of 15 residues. CDR3 sequence (DNA): TGTGCCAGCTCACCCGACCAGAACGAGGGTGAAAAACTGTTTTTT. Residues: CASSPDQNEGEKLFF.

V and J are TRBV5-4 and TRBJ1-1; D possibly corresponds to TRBD1 (6 bases). V shed 0 bases and J shed 6 bases, with 18 bases lying between them. The V gene's germline CDR1 is SGHNT and CDR2 YYREEE (reference sequence). The CDR3 has 16 amino acids. The CDR3 coding sequence is TGTGCCAGCAGCTTGGTCCAAAGATCAGGGGATCCTGAAGCTTTCTTT. Amino acids: CASSLVQRSGDPEAFF.

The chain joins TRBV11-2 to TRBJ1-4; 9 bases are a match to TRBD1. The ends lost 0 bases at V and 7 bases at J; junction bases unmatched: 15. Germline lookup yields CDR1 SGHAT and CDR2 FQNNGV. This CDR3 is built from 19 residues. The CDR3 reads CASSLDGHRGPSGGEKLFF. DNA for the CDR3: TGTGCCAGCAGCTTAGATGGGCACAGGGGGCCCTCGGGTGGTGAAAAACTGTTTTTT.

The chain joins TRBV5-1 to TRBJ2-5, with a weak D call TRBD1 (6 bases). CDR1 SGHRS and CDR2 YFSETQ come from the germline V gene. Trimming removed 0 bases from V and 0 bases from J, with 9 bases in between. The length of the CDR3 is 15 residues. The CDR3 nucleotides read TGCGCCAGCAGCTTGGAGGCAGGGGACCAAGAGACCCAGTACTTC. Residues: CASSLEAGDQETQYF.

The chain recombines TRBV19 with TRBJ1-4, with 7 positions matching TRBD1. The CDR3 has 15 residues. Germline trimming cut 6 bases from V and 6 bases from J; bases unmatched to any gene: 10. The V gene's germline CDR1 is LNHDA and CDR2 SQIVND (reference sequence). The CDR3 reads CASSLQGPPDEKLFF. CDR3 DNA sequence: TGTGCCAGTAGCTTACAGGGGCCCCCCGATGAAAAACTGTTTTTT.

A note on this clone: Other nucleotide sequences in the sample specify the same CDR3. V usage is TRBV12-5 and J usage is TRBJ2-3, with 12 bases aligning to TRBD2. With V trimmed by 2 bases and J by 0 bases, 9 bases remained unmatched. Germline lookup yields CDR1 LGHNT and CDR2 FRNRAP. CDR3 length: 19 amino acids. Here the CDR3 reads CASGLRWTSGASSTDTQYF. The CDR3 DNA follows: TGTGCTAGTGGTTTGCGTTGGACTAGCGGGGCTTCTAGCACAGATACGCAGTATTTT.

The genes are TRBV4-1 and TRBJ1-5; no clear D. Trimming took off 3 bases at V and 5 bases at J, with 8 bases between the two ends. The CDR3 is 13 amino acids. CDR1 is MGHRA, CDR2 YSYEKL, per germline. This chain's CDR3 is CASSHLQDQPQHF. CDR3 sequence (DNA): TGCGCCAGCAGCCATCTTCAGGATCAGCCCCAGCATTTT.

This rearrangement joins TRBV9 to TRBJ1-4; D gene ambiguous. Deletions cut 4 bases from V and 2 bases from J, with 15 bases between. Looked up from germline, CDR1 is SGDLS and CDR2 is YYNGEE. The CDR3 runs 16 residues. CDR3 DNA: TGTGCCAGCAGCTCCCGATCTGGGCACACTAATGAAAAACTGTTTTTT. It is translated as CASSSRSGHTNEKLFF.

In regard to this clone: The junction shows a germline mismatch at one end, possibly a read error. The same CDR3 is also encoded by other DNA sequences in this sample. This chain connects TRBV9 to TRBJ2-3; the D gene is possibly TRBD1 (5 bases). CDR1 and CDR2 from the germline V gene are SGDLS and YYNGEE. CDR3 size: 15 residues. As DNA, the CDR3 is TGCGCCAGCAGCGTAGAGGCCAGGGGCACAGATACGCAGTATTTT. This codes for CASSVEARGTDTQYF. The entire variable domain, with the rest obtained from reference TRBV9 and TRBJ2-3, is as follows: DSGVTQTPKHLITATGQRVTLRCSPRSGDLSVYWYQQSLDQGLQFLIQYYNGEERAKGNILERFSAQQFPDLHSELNLSSLELGDSALYFCASSVEARGTDTQYFGPGTRLTVL.

This clone was counted a few times. The chain employs TRBV6-1 and TRBJ1-1, with D possibly matching TRBD1 (6 bases). V gave up 5 bases and J gave up 1 base, with 8 bases separating them. Germline CDR1 reads MNHNS; CDR2 reads SASEGT. The CDR3 has 13 amino acids. This chain's CDR3 is CASSHRENTEAFF. In DNA form, the CDR3 reads TGTGCCAGCAGTCACAGGGAGAACACTGAAGCTTTCTTT.

The rearrangement uses TRBV5-1 and TRBJ1-1; D ambiguous. In germline, CDR1 is SGHRS, CDR2 YFSETQ. V lost 0 bases and J lost 1, with 7 bases in between. The CDR3 contains 14 residues. The DNA of the CDR3 is TGCGCCAGCAGCTTGGGTCTAACGAACACTGAAGCTTTCTTT. Translation gives CASSLGLTNTEAFF.

J is TRBJ2-7 and V is TRBV9, with D hard to call. The CDR3 is made up of 13 amino acids. Trimming pared 1 base from V and 7 bases from J, leaving 12 bases between. Germline values: CDR1 SGDLS, CDR2 YYNGEE. DNA of the CDR3: TGTGCCAGCAGCGTAAGCCATTCGGGTGAGCAGTACTTC. Its protein product is CASSVSHSGEQYF.

The genes are TRBV7-3 and TRBJ2-7; TRBD2 agrees at 12 bases. Germline V gives CDR1 SGHTA, CDR2 FQGTGA. After removal of 1 base from V and 5 bases from J, the junction contained 9 bases not matched to a gene. This CDR3 is built from 17 residues. CDR3 protein: CASSLIPRLAGAHEQYF. The CDR3 coding sequence is TGTGCCAGCAGCTTAATTCCCCGACTAGCGGGAGCCCACGAGCAGTACTTC.

Written as DNA, the CDR3 is TGTGCCAGCAGCTTAAGGAGGGAGTGGCTCAATGAGCAGTTCTTC. This translates into CASSLRREWLNEQFF. The chain links TRBV7-6 to TRBJ2-1, with D possibly being TRBD2 (6 bases). Per the germline V gene, CDR1 is SGHVS and CDR2 is FNYEAQ. This CDR3 spans 15 amino acids. Trimming cost V 2 bases and J 6 bases, with 14 bases left between them.

V is TRBV7-3 and J is TRBJ1-1, with a possible D match to TRBD1 (5 bases). The ends were cut back, 5 bases at V and 3 bases at J, with 13 bases in the middle. This CDR3 has 14 residues. From germline, CDR1 is SGHTA and CDR2 FQGTGA. The CDR3 DNA is TGTGCCAGCAGCGCCTCGGACACATACACTGAAGCTTTCTTT. Its protein product is CASSASDTYTEAFF.

The J gene is TRBJ1-1, the V gene TRBV7-9, with a possible D match to TRBD1 (6 bases). The CDR3 runs 15 residues. Germline lookup yields CDR1 SEHNR and CDR2 FQNEAQ (reference sequence). Trimming pared 1 base from V and 1 base from J, leaving 10 bases between. The CDR3 region has the DNA TGTGCCAGCAGCTTAGTAGGGACAAAGAACACTGAAGCTTTCTTT. Its protein product is CASSLVGTKNTEAFF.

This chain joins TRBV29-1 and TRBJ1-2; TRBD1 agrees at 7 bases. CDR1 and CDR2 (germline): SQVTM, ANQGSEA. With V trimmed by 8 bases and J by 8 bases, 8 bases remained unmatched. This CDR3 has 11 residues. CDR3 amino acids: CSLGQAGGYTF. DNA for the CDR3: TGCAGCCTTGGACAGGCCGGAGGCTACACCTTC.

J is TRBJ2-1 and V is TRBV4-3, with TRBD2 identical over 8 bases. The CDR3 loop spans 20 amino acids. Germline CDR1 and CDR2: LGHNA and YSLEER. The V and J ends lost 0 bases and 0 bases, in that order; junction bases with no gene match: 13. CDR3 sequence: CASSQEEGAGASPSYNEQFF. CDR3 bases: TGCGCCAGCAGCCAAGAGGAAGGAGCGGGAGCTAGTCCCTCCTACAATGAGCAGTTCTTC.

The chain joins TRBV19 to TRBJ2-2; D is perhaps TRBD1 (5 bases). Looked up from germline, CDR1 is LNHDA and CDR2 is SQIVND (reference sequence). The CDR3 extends over 15 amino acids. V was pared by 5 bases and J by 2 bases, with 12 bases between. This chain's CDR3 is CASSWGGANTGELFF. CDR3 bases: TGTGCCAGTAGTTGGGGCGGAGCAAACACCGGGGAGCTGTTTTTT.

This chain's CDR3 is CASRYGHNTEAFF. The DNA of the CDR3 is TGCGCCAGCAGATACGGTCACAACACTGAAGCTTTCTTT. The V and J genes are TRBV4-3 and TRBJ1-1; D unresolved. Germline V gene lookup returns CDR1 LGHNA and CDR2 YSLEER. The CDR3 has 13 residues. V was pared by 6 bases and J by 2 bases, with 10 bases between.

The rearrangement joins TRBV9 to TRBJ2-2; D is possibly TRBD1 (6 bases). The V end lost 3 bases, the J end lost 6 bases, and 9 bases lay between the germline ends. Germline loops: CDR1 SGDLS, CDR2 YYNGEE. The CDR3 extends over 13 amino acids. In nucleotides, the CDR3 is TGTGCCAGCAGCGGTACAGGGTCCGGGGAGCTGTTTTTT. It is translated as CASSGTGSGELFF.

This chain joins TRBV19 and TRBJ1-4, with a tentative D call TRBD1 (5 bases). The CDR3 spans 15 residues. CDR1 is LNHDA, CDR2 SQIVND, per germline (reference sequence). V was clipped by 5 bases and J by 6 bases, with 16 bases between them. The CDR3 protein is CASSSTLGQYEKLFF. CDR3 sequence (DNA): TGTGCCAGTAGTTCCACCCTTGGACAATATGAAAAACTGTTTTTT. The full variable domain, rest sourced from reference TRBV19 and TRBJ1-4, is DGGITQSPKYLFRKEGQNVTLSCEQNLNHDAMYWYRQDPGQGLRLIYYSQIVNDFQKGDIAEGYSVSREKKESFPLTVTSAQKNPTAFYLCASSSTLGQYEKLFFGSGTQLSVL.

The rearrangement uses TRBV6-5 and TRBJ2-5, with D possibly being TRBD2 (6 bases). Trimming removed 6 bases from V and 5 bases from J, with 13 bases in between. The CDR3 length is 13 residues. Germline V gives CDR1 MNHEY, CDR2 SVGAGI. CDR3: CASRVTGGETQYF. As DNA, the CDR3 is TGTGCCAGCAGGGTCACAGGAGGGGAGACCCAGTACTTC.

The rearrangement links TRBV5-1 to TRBJ2-1; TRBD1 is a possible D gene (5 bases). The germline CDR1 and CDR2 sequences are SGHRS and YFSETQ. The V and J ends lost 0 bases and 10 bases respectively, with 14 bases between them. The CDR3 runs to 14 residues. In DNA, the CDR3 is TGCGCCAGCAGCTTGGGGACACCTACAATCGAGCAGTTCTTC. As protein: CASSLGTPTIEQFF.

The chain couples TRBV2 to TRBJ1-2, with 10 nucleotides matching TRBD1. V lost 4 bases to trimming and J lost 5 bases; unmatched junction nucleotides: 10. The CDR3 is 16 amino acids. CDR1 is SNHLY, CDR2 FYNNEI, per germline. CDR3 region: CASSVSGQGNWYGYTF. For the CDR3, the DNA is TGTGCCAGCAGTGTCTCGGGACAGGGGAATTGGTATGGCTACACCTTC.

The CDR3 is CASSYAGGQAFF. In DNA form, the CDR3 reads TGTGCCAGCAGTTACGCAGGGGGACAAGCTTTCTTT. V usage is TRBV6-5 and J usage is TRBJ1-1; TRBD1 matches 7 bases. There are 12 residues in the CDR3. Unmatched junction bases numbered 3, after V lost 2 bases and J lost 9 bases. The germline V gene encodes CDR1 MNHEY and CDR2 SVGAGI.

J is TRBJ2-3 and V is TRBV19; tentatively, D is TRBD1 (6 bases). The CDR3 is made up of 14 amino acids. Germline CDR1 LNHDA, CDR2 SQIVND (reference sequence). V lost 6 bases and J 2 bases, leaving 12 bases between the germline ends. This chain's CDR3 is CASRRDTVTDTQYF. CDR3 nucleotides: TGTGCCAGTAGGAGGGACACTGTCACAGATACGCAGTATTTT.

Worth noting for this clone: Other DNA variants within this sample encode the same CDR3. The J gene is TRBJ1-6, the V gene TRBV15; D unclear. Trimming shortened V by 3 bases and J by 7 bases, and 10 bases separated the two germline ends. Looked up from germline, CDR1 is LNHNV and CDR2 is YYDKDF (reference sequence). This CDR3 has 14 residues. The CDR3 region is CATSSDRVNSPLHF. The CDR3 region has the DNA TGTGCCACCAGCAGCGACCGGGTGAATTCACCCCTCCACTTT.

V usage is TRBV5-1 and J usage is TRBJ2-1; no definite D call. Between the trimmed V and J ends, which lost 2 bases and 8 bases, there was a span of 11 bases. This CDR3 is 13 amino acids long. CDR1 SGHRS and CDR2 YFSETQ come from the germline V gene. This CDR3 is CASSFTEHDEQFF. The CDR3 coding sequence is TGCGCCAGCAGCTTCACCGAACACGATGAGCAGTTCTTC. Full variable domain (rest looked up from reference TRBV5-1 and TRBJ2-1): KAGVTQTPRYLIKTRGQQVTLSCSPISGHRSVSWYQQTPGQGLQFLFEYFSETQRNKGNFPGRFSGRQFSNSRSEMNVSTLELGDSALYLCASSFTEHDEQFFGPGTRLTVL.